These T cell receptor beta chains were read from a single sample in a study of Ad26.COV2.S vaccination and SARS-CoV-2 variants. Data came from immunoSEQ multiplex PCR; TCRdb stores just in-frame clones and leaves some out. The data show about 350,000 clones, approximately 86% seen once. The specimen was peripheral blood, collected in a trial of Ad26.COV2.S vaccine versus placebo. Receptor source: a person between 18 and 65 years old who received the Ad26.COV2.S COVID-19 vaccine or a placebo. CDR3s include the opening cysteine and the closing phenylalanine or tryptophan. D genes are given only for firm matches. Clone size is not always given. Where it is, it says once, few, many or a class for expanded clones.

TRBJ2-7	TRBV10-3	TRBD1	13	.	CAISTGGWNEQYF	TGTGCCATCAGTACAGGGGGCTGGAACGAGCAGTACTTC
TRBJ1-1	TRBV28	.	15	.	CASKPPRGANTEAFF	TGTGCCAGCAAACCCCCCCGGGGGGCGAACACTGAAGCTTTCTTT
TRBJ2-7	TRBV28	TRBD1	19	once	CASSPLPGTGGPSSYEQYF	TGTGCCAGCAGTCCCCTTCCCGGGACAGGGGGCCCGAGCTCCTACGAGCAGTACTTC
TRBJ2-1	TRBV4-1	TRBD2	16	.	CASSHVSGGGYNEQFF	TGCGCCAGCAGCCACGTGTCGGGGGGGGGCTACAATGAGCAGTTCTTC
TRBJ2-5	TRBV6-2/TRBV6-3	TRBD2	14	.	CASSGGLAGETQYF	TGTGCCAGCAGTGGGGGACTAGCAGGCGAGACCCAGTACTTC
TRBJ2-7	TRBV18	.	13	.	CASSPRGTYEQYF	TGTGCCAGCTCACCAAGGGGGACCTACGAGCAGTACTTC
TRBJ2-6	TRBV5-4	TRBD2	17	.	CASSETGGQTGANVLTF	TGTGCCAGCTCTGAGACGGGGGGGCAGACTGGGGCCAACGTCCTGACTTTC
TRBJ2-1	TRBV7-9	TRBD2	16	.	CASSSPTSGSYNEQFF	TGTGCCAGCAGCTCCCCGACTAGCGGGTCGTACAATGAGCAGTTCTTC
TRBJ1-2	TRBV7-2	.	14	.	CASTLDKQYYGYTF	TGTGCCAGCACCCTGGACAAGCAGTACTATGGCTACACCTTC
TRBJ2-4	TRBV28	.	12	.	CASSFNREATYF	TGTGCCAGCAGTTTTAATAGAGAAGCTACTTACTTC
TRBJ2-1	TRBV5-8	.	15	.	CARTLGTTVYNEQFF	TGTGCCAGGACGCTAGGCACTACTGTCTACAATGAGCAGTTCTTC
TRBJ1-1	TRBV10-2	.	11	.	CATRGDTEAFF	TGCGCCACCAGGGGTGACACTGAAGCTTTCTTT
TRBJ2-7	TRBV12-3/TRBV12-4	TRBD1	13	.	CASSFDRGWEQYF	TGTGCCAGCAGTTTTGACAGGGGTTGGGAGCAGTACTTC
TRBJ2-3	TRBV19	.	17	.	CASSIDPPGGITDTQYF	TGTGCCAGTAGTATAGATCCCCCAGGGGGGATCACAGATACGCAGTATTTT
TRBJ2-1	TRBV10-2	.	15	.	CASSEVWGYDNEQFF	TGCGCCAGCAGTGAGGTGTGGGGGTATGACAATGAGCAGTTCTTC
TRBJ1-2	TRBV29-1	.	12	.	CSVEGNLYGYTF	TGCAGCGTTGAAGGAAACCTCTATGGCTACACCTTC
TRBJ1-2	TRBV3-1/TRBV3-2	.	13	.	CASSLTENYGYTF	TGTGCCAGCAGCCTGACAGAGAATTATGGCTACACCTTC
TRBJ2-1	TRBV27	.	12	few	CASSLSGDEQFF	TGTGCCAGCAGTTTATCAGGGGATGAGCAGTTCTTC
TRBJ2-3	TRBV10-3	.	13	.	CATIDSNSDTQYF	TGTGCCACCATCGACAGCAATTCAGATACGCAGTATTTT
TRBJ2-5	TRBV2	TRBD1	16	.	CASSEVHRGYQETQYF	TGTGCCAGCAGTGAAGTGCACAGGGGCTATCAAGAGACCCAGTACTTC
TRBJ2-5	TRBV12-3/TRBV12-4	.	13	.	CASISDMGETQYF	TGTGCCAGCATTTCGGACATGGGGGAGACCCAGTACTTC
TRBJ1-6	TRBV19	TRBD1	16	once	CASSPRDRGYNSPLHF	TGTGCCAGTAGTCCGCGGGACAGGGGTTATAATTCACCCCTCCACTTT
TRBJ1-4	TRBV19	.	14	.	CASSMGVAPEKLFF	TGTGCCAGTAGTATGGGGGTTGCCCCTGAAAAACTGTTTTTT
TRBJ2-3	TRBV3-1/TRBV3-2	TRBD2	18	.	CASSLQLLTSGFTDTQYF	TGTGCCAGCAGCCTGCAGCTGTTGACTAGCGGTTTCACAGATACGCAGTATTTT
TRBJ1-1	TRBV29-1	.	13	.	CSVEVADGTEAFF	TGCAGCGTTGAAGTGGCCGACGGGACTGAAGCTTTCTTT
TRBJ2-5	TRBV28	.	12	.	CASVDSQETQYF	TGTGCCAGCGTCGACAGTCAAGAGACCCAGTACTTC
TRBJ1-5	TRBV7-9	.	13	few	CASTSDAPQPQHF	TGTGCCAGCACCAGCGACGCTCCTCAGCCCCAGCATTTT
TRBJ2-7	TRBV12-3/TRBV12-4	.	13	.	CASSFGTEYEQYF	TGTGCCAGCAGTTTTGGGACTGAATACGAGCAGTACTTC
TRBJ1-5	TRBV19	.	15	.	CASSISQGSNQPQHF	TGTGCCAGTAGTATCTCTCAGGGTAGCAATCAGCCCCAGCATTTT
TRBJ2-1	TRBV4-3	TRBD1	14	.	CASSQNRGHNEQFF	TGCGCCAGCAGCCAAAACAGGGGACACAATGAGCAGTTCTTC
TRBJ2-6	TRBV19	TRBD1	18	once	CASTADRGYLSGANVLTF	TGTGCCAGTACCGCCGACAGGGGCTACCTCTCTGGGGCCAACGTCCTGACTTTC
TRBJ1-4	TRBV6-5	.	16	.	CASSYSGGRGNEKLFF	TGTGCCAGCAGTTACTCTGGGGGACGGGGTAATGAAAAACTGTTTTTT
TRBJ2-7	TRBV27	.	11	.	CASRDAYEQYF	TGTGCCAGCAGGGACGCGTACGAGCAGTACTTC
TRBJ1-2	TRBV5-6	.	15	.	CACCSGAYGGYGYTF	TGTGCCTGCTGCAGCGGGGCTTATGGGGGCTATGGCTACACCTTC
TRBJ2-5	TRBV7-2	.	14	.	CASSKTRVQETQYF	TGTGCCAGCAGCAAGACTAGGGTGCAAGAGACCCAGTACTTC
TRBJ2-1	TRBV4-1	.	18	.	CASSQQQGLMSSYNEQFF	TGCGCCAGCAGCCAACAACAGGGACTCATGAGCTCCTACAATGAGCAGTTCTTC
TRBJ2-3	TRBV3-1/TRBV3-2	TRBD2	18	.	CASSLTSGGARSTDTQYF	TGTGCCAGCAGCCTAACTAGCGGGGGAGCAAGGAGCACAGATACGCAGTATTTT
TRBJ2-2	TRBV6-2/TRBV6-3	TRBD2	16	.	CASSPGLAGTSGELFF	TGTGCCAGCAGCCCGGGACTAGCGGGGACCTCCGGGGAGCTGTTTTTT
TRBJ1-6	TRBV25-1	.	15	.	CASSASRGPTSPLHF	TGTGCCAGCAGTGCCAGCCGGGGGCCAACTTCACCCCTCCACTTT
TRBJ2-2	TRBV2	.	17	.	CASSEALGGVGTGELFF	TGTGCCAGCAGTGAAGCACTGGGCGGGGTGGGCACCGGGGAGCTGTTTTTT
TRBJ2-2	TRBV24-1	TRBD2	13	.	CATSLAGTGELFF	TGTGCCACCAGTCTAGCGGGTACCGGGGAGCTGTTTTTT
TRBJ2-7	TRBV4-3	TRBD1	15	.	CASSQGTGGVYEQYF	TGCGCCAGCAGCCAAGGGACAGGGGGAGTCTACGAGCAGTACTTC
TRBJ1-1	TRBV13	TRBD1	14	few	CASSSYRGFTEAFF	TGTGCCAGCAGCTCCTACAGGGGGTTCACTGAAGCTTTCTTT
TRBJ2-2	TRBV19	.	15	.	CASSMDGLNTGELFF	TGTGCCAGTAGTATGGATGGACTTAACACCGGGGAGCTGTTTTTT
TRBJ1-4	TRBV2	.	14	.	CASERGASNEKLFF	TGTGCCAGCGAGAGGGGGGCAAGTAATGAAAAACTGTTTTTT
TRBJ1-2	TRBV20-1	.	15	.	CSASPTTLGRGGYTF	TGCAGTGCTAGTCCGACCACGCTGGGTCGTGGGGGCTACACCTTC
TRBJ2-7	TRBV5-4	TRBD1	13	.	CASSWTGTYEQYF	TGTGCCAGCTCGTGGACAGGGACCTACGAGCAGTACTTC
TRBJ2-1	TRBV9	.	15	.	CASSVGDAPYNEQFF	TGTGCCAGCAGCGTAGGCGATGCCCCCTACAATGAGCAGTTCTTC
TRBJ1-3	TRBV9	TRBD1	16	.	CASSTLGGGDGNTIYF	TGTGCCAGCAGCACTCTTGGAGGGGGCGATGGAAACACCATATATTTT